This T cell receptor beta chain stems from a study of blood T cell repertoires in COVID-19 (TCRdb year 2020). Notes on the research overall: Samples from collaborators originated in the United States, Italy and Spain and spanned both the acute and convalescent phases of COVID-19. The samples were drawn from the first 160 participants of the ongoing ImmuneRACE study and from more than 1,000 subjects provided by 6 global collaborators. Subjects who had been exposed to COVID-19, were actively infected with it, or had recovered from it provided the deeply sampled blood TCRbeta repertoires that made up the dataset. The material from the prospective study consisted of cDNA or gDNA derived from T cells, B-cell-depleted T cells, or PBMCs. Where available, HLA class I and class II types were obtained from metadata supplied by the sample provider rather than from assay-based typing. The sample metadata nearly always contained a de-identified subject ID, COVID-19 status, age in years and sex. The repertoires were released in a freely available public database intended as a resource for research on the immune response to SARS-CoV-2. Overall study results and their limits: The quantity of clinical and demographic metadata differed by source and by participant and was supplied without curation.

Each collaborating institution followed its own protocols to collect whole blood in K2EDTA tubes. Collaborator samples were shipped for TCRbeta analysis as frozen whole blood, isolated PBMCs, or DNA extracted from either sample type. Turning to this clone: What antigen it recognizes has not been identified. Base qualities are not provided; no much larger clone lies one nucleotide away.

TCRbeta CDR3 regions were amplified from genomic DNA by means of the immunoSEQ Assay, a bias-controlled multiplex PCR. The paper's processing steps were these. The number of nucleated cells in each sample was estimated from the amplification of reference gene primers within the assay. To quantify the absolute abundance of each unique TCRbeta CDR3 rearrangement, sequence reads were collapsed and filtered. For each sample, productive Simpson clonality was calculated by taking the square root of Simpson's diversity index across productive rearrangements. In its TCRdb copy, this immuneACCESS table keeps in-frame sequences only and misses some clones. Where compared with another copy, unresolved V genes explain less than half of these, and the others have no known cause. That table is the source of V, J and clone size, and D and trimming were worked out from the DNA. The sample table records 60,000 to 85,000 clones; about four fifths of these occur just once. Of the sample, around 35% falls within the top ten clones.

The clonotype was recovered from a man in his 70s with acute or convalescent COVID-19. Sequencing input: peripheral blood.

The DNA sequence reads TGCGCCAGCAGCCCAAGTAGCGGGAGGGCAGATACGCAGTATTTT. Its translation is CASSPSSGRADTQYF. This receptor chain uses TRBV5-1 and TRBJ2-3; 11 nucleotides in the junction match TRBD2. The CDR3 starts with the cysteine, ends with the phenylalanine, and has 15 residues. The CDR3 DNA has 45 bases and is translated from base 1. As encoded in the germline V gene, CDR1 is SGHRS while CDR2 is YFSETQ. V has 4 bases trimmed and J has 4 bases trimmed; junction bases matching no gene number 5.